This T cell receptor beta chain was identified during a study of blood T cell repertoires in COVID-19 (dated by TCRdb to about 2020). Broadly, across the study: Samples covering the acute and convalescent phases of COVID-19 were provided by collaborators in the United States, Italy and Spain. The material from the prospective study consisted of cDNA or gDNA derived from T cells, B-cell-depleted T cells, or PBMCs. Deeply sampled blood TCRbeta repertoires from subjects exposed to, actively infected with, or recovered from COVID-19 were included in the dataset. The repertoires were made available in a free public database intended to serve as a resource for research on the immune response to SARS-CoV-2. Samples came from the ongoing ImmuneRACE study (first 160 participants) plus 1,254 subjects from 6 global collaborators. Sample metadata almost always included a de-identified subject ID, COVID-19 status, age in years and sex. Where available, HLA class I and class II types were obtained from metadata supplied by the sample provider rather than from assay-based typing. The investigation overall reported the following: How much clinical and demographic metadata was included differed by source and by participant, and the metadata was provided uncurated.

The germline V gene supplies CDR1 SGHDT and CDR2 YYEEEE. From the cysteine up to the phenylalanine, the CDR3 has a length of 13 residues. Just the 39-base CDR3 DNA is kept, in frame starting at base 1. V is shortened by 0 bases, J by 4 bases, and the region joining them spans 6 bases. Collaborating institutions collected whole blood in K2EDTA tubes following their own protocols. For TCRbeta analysis, collaborators shipped samples as frozen whole blood, isolated PBMCs, or DNA extracted from either of those sample types. TCRbeta CDR3 regions were amplified from genomic DNA using the immunoSEQ Assay, a bias-controlled multiplex PCR. Per the source publication's procedure: The number of nucleated cells in each sample was estimated by amplification of reference gene primers within the assay. Sequence reads were collapsed and filtered to measure the absolute abundance of every unique TCRbeta CDR3 rearrangement. For each sample, productive Simpson clonality was calculated by taking the square root of Simpson's diversity index across productive rearrangements. As stored in TCRdb, this immuneACCESS dataset retains in-frame rearrangements with V and J assigned. A fraction of the clones does not appear; measured against another copy, unresolved V genes explain less than half of the discrepancy, and the remainder lacks a known reason. The D gene and trimming were derived from the DNA, and the V and J assignments and clone size from that table. The sample yields some 220,000 clones; over 75% were counted once. The top ten hold 13% of the sample.

Concerning this clone itself: Its antigen specificity is not known. The input lacks base qualities; no much larger clone sits a single base away.

This chain is built from TRBV5-6 and TRBJ2-3, and TRBD1 may be the D gene, going by 5 matching bases. The sample was peripheral blood. This sequence was found in a human donor in a cohort sampled during active COVID-19. The base sequence is TGTGCCAGCAGCTTGGTGACAGCAGATACGCAGTATTTT. Its protein product is CASSLVTADTQYF.